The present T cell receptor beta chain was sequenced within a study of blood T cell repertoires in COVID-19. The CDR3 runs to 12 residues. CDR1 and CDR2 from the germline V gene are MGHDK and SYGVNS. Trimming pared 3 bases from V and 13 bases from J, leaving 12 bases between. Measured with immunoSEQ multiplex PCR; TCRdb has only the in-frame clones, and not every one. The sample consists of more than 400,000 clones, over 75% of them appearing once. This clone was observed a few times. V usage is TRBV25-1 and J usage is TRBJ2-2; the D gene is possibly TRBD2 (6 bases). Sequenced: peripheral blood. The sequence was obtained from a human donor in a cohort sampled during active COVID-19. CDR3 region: CASSDGWGGLFF. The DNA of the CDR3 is TGTGCCAGCAGTGACGGCTGGGGAGGGCTGTTTTTT.